This TCR beta chain was sequenced for a study of blood T cell repertoires in COVID-19. About the study: Samples came from the United States, Italy and Spain, spanning acute and convalescent COVID-19. T cells, B-cell-depleted T cells, or PBMCs supplied cDNA or gDNA.

In the original analysis: Cell counts per sample came from amplifying reference gene primers. TCRdb's table, derived via immunoSEQ multiplex PCR, lists solely in-frame clones and lacks some. V and J calls and clone size follow that table, whereas D and trimming were derived from the DNA. Here the sample spans 220,000 or so clones, 65% to 85% being singletons. Participants, roughly 18 to 100 years old, spanned around 26 US areas. Germline V CDR1 and CDR2: SGHRS, YFSETQ. Trimming cost V 0 bases and J 4 bases, with 13 bases left between them. The length of the CDR3 is 15 residues. This receptor was identified in a middle-aged woman who had recovered from COVID-19. The sample consisted of PBMCs or T cells enriched from blood (not recorded which). V is TRBV5-1 and J is TRBJ1-2, with no clear D. CDR3 bases: TGCGCCAGCAGCTTGGCAGATGGCTCCTTCTATGGCTACACCTTC. The encoded protein is CASSLADGSFYGYTF. Full variable domain (remainder filled in from reference TRBV5-1 and TRBJ1-2): KAGVTQTPRYLIKTRGQQVTLSCSPISGHRSVSWYQQTPGQGLQFLFEYFSETQRNKGNFPGRFSGRQFSNSRSEMNVSTLELGDSALYLCASSLADGSFYGYTFGSGTRLTVV.